This T cell receptor beta chain emerged from a study of T cell responses to AZD1222 COVID-19 vaccine. The method was immunoSEQ multiplex PCR; TCRdb's version includes in-frame clones alone and lacks a portion of them. The sample holds some 63,000 clones, roughly nine tenths seen once. This clone appeared a few times. Its cognate antigen is unknown. Study-wide results and caveats: Every sample of the repertoires postdated the peak T cell response. Donors, mostly white British, included more females; clonal diversity was possibly underestimated.

V shed 10 bases and J 5 bases; nucleotides not matched to a gene: 14. Germline V gene lookup returns CDR1 WSHSY and CDR2 SAAADI. The CDR3 runs to 15 residues. The specimen comprised peripheral blood, sampled 28 days after the second AZD1222 dose. The receptor comes from an adult who received the AZD1222 COVID-19 vaccine. V and J are TRBV10-2 and TRBJ2-1; the match to TRBD1 covers 7 bases. CDR3 in DNA: TGCGCCATCTTAAACCCCGGGACAGATAACAATGAGCAGTTCTTC. Its translation is CAILNPGTDNNEQFF.